This TCR beta chain derives from a study of cytomegalovirus exposure and HLA in healthy donors. Whole-study context: Within an early data release were about 80 million unique TCRs drawn from HLA-typed donors. Study-level findings and limits: Common viral pathogens seemed, in a later analysis, to connect with several of the most significant clusters. Later analysis revealed greater clonal expansion in HLA-associated TCR beta chains than in equally common others. Reportedly, a later analysis found an Asian-associated ancestry cluster had fewer N-insertions than the approximately 600-donor mean.

In regard to this clone: Its cognate antigen is unknown.

13 Jbeta primers and 60 Vbeta primers were used for the PCR. Assay: immunoSEQ multiplex PCR; the TCRdb copy retains only in-frame clones and omits some. The table has 90,000 to 120,000 clones, roughly 82% seen once; the top ten hold approximately 2.4%. The source is a young man in good health and CMV-seropositive. The sequencing input was PBMCs.

The CDR3 nucleotides read TGTGCCAGCAGGGACAGGGATTTTTCCCGCTACGAGCAGTACTTC. Translation: CASRDRDFSRYEQYF. The gene calls are TRBV2 and TRBJ2-7, with 8 bases that match TRBD1. Germline loops: CDR1 SNHLY, CDR2 FYNNEI. The V segment lost 6 bases and the J segment 3 bases; nucleotides outside the gene matches: 10. The CDR3 is made up of 15 amino acids.